A selection of T cell receptor beta chains follows, all from one sample in a study of blood T cell repertoires in COVID-19. Profiled with immunoSEQ multiplex PCR; TCRdb holds only in-frame clones, not every one. The data show 150,000 to 200,000 clones, just over 85% seen once. The source material was peripheral blood. These TCRs come from a middle-aged man with active or convalescent COVID-19. Both conserved end residues are part of each CDR3. The D gene is left open where the match is weak. Size tells how often a clone was seen (once, few, many) or the class of an expanded clone, and some rows leave it out.

J gene: TRBJ2-7; clone size: -; D gene: -; V gene: TRBV5-1; CDR3 length: 14; CDR3 protein: CASSLGTASYEQYF; CDR3 DNA: TGCGCCAGCAGCTTGGGGACAGCTTCCTACGAGCAGTACTTC
J gene: TRBJ2-2; clone size: few; D gene: -; V gene: TRBV2; CDR3 length: 13; CDR3 protein: CASSEGVQGELFF; CDR3 DNA: TGTGCCAGCAGTGAAGGAGTACAGGGGGAGCTGTTTTTT
J gene: TRBJ1-1; clone size: -; D gene: TRBD1; V gene: TRBV25-1; CDR3 length: 12; CDR3 protein: CASGQGRAEAFF; CDR3 DNA: TGTGCCAGTGGACAGGGGAGGGCTGAAGCTTTCTTT
J gene: TRBJ1-6; clone size: -; D gene: -; V gene: TRBV28; CDR3 length: 17; CDR3 protein: CASSPNGEAVTNSPLHF; CDR3 DNA: TGTGCCAGCAGTCCCAACGGGGAGGCCGTTACAAATTCACCCCTCCACTTT
J gene: TRBJ1-2; clone size: -; D gene: TRBD1; V gene: TRBV7-3; CDR3 length: 16; CDR3 protein: CASSFLATGGTYGYTF; CDR3 DNA: TGTGCCAGCAGCTTCTTGGCGACAGGGGGGACCTATGGCTACACCTTC
J gene: TRBJ2-1; clone size: -; D gene: TRBD1; V gene: TRBV9; CDR3 length: 16; CDR3 protein: CASSVGGQGNFNEQFF; CDR3 DNA: TGTGCCAGCAGCGTGGGGGGACAGGGGAACTTCAATGAGCAGTTCTTC
J gene: TRBJ2-1; clone size: -; D gene: TRBD2; V gene: TRBV3-1/TRBV3-2; CDR3 length: 13; CDR3 protein: CASSQGTSGTQFF; CDR3 DNA: TGTGCCAGCAGCCAAGGGACTAGCGGGACGCAGTTCTTC
J gene: TRBJ2-7; clone size: -; D gene: TRBD2; V gene: TRBV30; CDR3 length: 14; CDR3 protein: CAWSPGLAGLEQYF; CDR3 DNA: TGTGCCTGGAGCCCGGGACTAGCGGGACTCGAGCAGTACTTC
J gene: TRBJ1-2; clone size: -; D gene: -; V gene: TRBV4-1; CDR3 length: 15; CDR3 protein: CASSQINRANYGYTF; CDR3 DNA: TGCGCCAGCAGCCAAATAAACAGGGCTAACTATGGCTACACCTTC
J gene: TRBJ1-1; clone size: -; D gene: -; V gene: TRBV7-9; CDR3 length: 17; CDR3 protein: CASSSPGGQITNTEAFF; CDR3 DNA: TGTGCCAGCAGCTCCCCGGGGGGGCAAATTACGAACACTGAAGCTTTCTTT
J gene: TRBJ2-3; clone size: -; D gene: TRBD2; V gene: TRBV11-3; CDR3 length: 13; CDR3 protein: CASSQRGGYTQYF; CDR3 DNA: TGTGCCAGCAGCCAGCGGGGGGGCTACACGCAGTATTTT
J gene: TRBJ2-1; clone size: -; D gene: -; V gene: TRBV27; CDR3 length: 14; CDR3 protein: CASSPRVSYNEQFF; CDR3 DNA: TGTGCCAGCAGCCCCCGGGTTAGCTACAATGAGCAGTTCTTC
J gene: TRBJ1-5; clone size: -; D gene: -; V gene: TRBV6-5; CDR3 length: 11; CDR3 protein: CALPRAQPQHF; CDR3 DNA: TGTGCCTTACCGAGGGCCCAGCCCCAGCATTTT
J gene: TRBJ1-5; clone size: few; D gene: -; V gene: TRBV3-1/TRBV3-2; CDR3 length: 13; CDR3 protein: CASSQLANQPQHF; CDR3 DNA: TGTGCCAGCAGCCAATTAGCCAATCAGCCCCAGCATTTT
J gene: TRBJ1-5; clone size: -; D gene: -; V gene: TRBV28; CDR3 length: 19; CDR3 protein: CASTKGYTTGGGRNQPQHF; CDR3 DNA: TGTGCCAGCACCAAGGGTTACACTACCGGGGGAGGACGCAATCAGCCCCAGCATTTT
J gene: TRBJ1-4; clone size: -; D gene: TRBD1; V gene: TRBV2; CDR3 length: 14; CDR3 protein: CASRPTGGNEKLFF; CDR3 DNA: TGTGCCAGCAGGCCCACAGGGGGCAATGAAAAACTGTTTTTT